This is a list of T cell receptor beta chains from one sample in a study of T cell repertoires in cytomegalovirus infection. TCRdb used MiXCR to reprocess the reads, holding one entry per CDR3 protein. The sample lists hundreds of thousands of distinct CDR3 sequences, about a tenth occurring once. Specimen: PBMCs. These TCRs come from a human donor in good health (CMV status not recorded). Some clones in this sample may be carry-over from other donors' samples. The conserved cysteine and the conserved F or W are not part of the CDR3 here. The order of the fields is V gene, CDR3 protein.

TRBV29-1	SVERRPSNEQF
TRBV29-1	SVLLQGRTGELF
TRBV7-2	ASSFDRGSYEQF
TRBV5-1	ASSLGTGPEAF
TRBV19	ASSNRQGANSPLH
TRBV14	ASSQGGVGGANVLT
TRBV20-1	SASSRGLNTEAF
TRBV28	ASTLGGVAHNEQF
TRBV12-3/TRBV12-4	ASSLWGQSPNTGELF
TRBV11-1	ASSPSYDSLH
TRBV6-2/TRBV6-3	ASSPSPLGPLWDRAKNIQY
TRBV7-2	ASSKTGPSGANVLT
TRBV10-3	ASGTETTHPYGYT
TRBV18	ASSPLAGGLSYNEQF
TRBV7-6	ASSLAYAPNRYGYT
TRBV20-1	SAWDREMNNEQF
TRBV20-1	SASFYRMSSYNEQF
TRBV9	ASSVGDPSRGWGEKLF
TRBV12-3/TRBV12-4	ASRDPFGTEAF
TRBV20-1	SARRTSGAGEQY
TRBV5-6	ASSPGSGRRDTQY
TRBV29-1	SVEQGAYEQY
TRBV2	ASSEFGRRAGELF
TRBV27	ASSLIGGETQY
TRBV20-1	SAHRDVDNSPLH
TRBV14	ASSQWTGINEQI